These 23 T cell receptor beta chains were sequenced from one sample in a study of T cell changes during pregnancy in multiple sclerosis (dated by TCRdb to between 2018 and 2021). The method behind the library was the immunoSEQ multiplex PCR assay. TCRdb took over this immuneACCESS table, retaining in-frame rearrangements with V and J assigned. Such tables are incomplete; in checked studies, under half of the missing clones stem from an unresolved V gene, and the remainder is unexplained. This sample comprises some 110,000 clones, about 90% of them detected only once. Of the sample, 1.6% is held by the ten largest clones. Sequenced material: peripheral blood, taken before pregnancy. These receptors were obtained from a female donor with multiple sclerosis, enrolled in a pregnancy study.

Only one count was recorded for this clone. In DNA form, the CDR3 reads TGTGCCAGCTCACAATCAGGGGCTAGAAGGAACACTGAAGCTTTCTTT. It yields the protein CASSQSGARRNTEAFF. This chain connects TRBV18 to TRBJ1-1; a weak D match, TRBD1 (6 bases). In germline, CDR1 is KGHSH, CDR2 LQKENI. Between the trimmed V and J ends, which lost 4 bases and 1 base, there was a span of 16 bases. The CDR3 extends over 16 amino acids. The full variable domain, with the rest looked up from reference TRBV18 and TRBJ1-1, is NAGVMQNPRHLVRRRGQEARLRCSPMKGHSHVYWYRQLPEEGLKFMVYLQKENIIDESGMPKERFSAEFPKEGPSILRIQQVVRGDSAAYFCASSQSGARRNTEAFFGQGTRLTVV.

The chain is built from TRBV25-1 and TRBJ1-2; 12 bases line up with TRBD1. Germline V CDR1 and CDR2: MGHDK, SYGVNS. The CDR3 loop spans 15 amino acids. V trimming: 3 bases; J trimming: 5 bases; junction bases outside the gene matches: 4. The CDR3 here is CASSEGTGGFYGYTF. As DNA, the CDR3 is TGTGCCAGCAGTGAGGGGACAGGGGGCTTTTATGGCTACACCTTC.

This clone showed up just a few times. The rearrangement joins TRBV25-1 to TRBJ1-6, with D unresolved. The CDR3 loop spans 12 amino acids. V lost 3 bases and J lost 10, with 7 bases in between. Per germline, CDR1 MGHDK and CDR2 SYGVNS. This CDR3 reads CASSDPQSPLHF. The CDR3 DNA follows: TGTGCCAGCAGTGATCCCCAATCACCCCTCCACTTT.

The chain joins TRBV29-1 to TRBJ2-1; 8 nucleotides match TRBD2. Germline V gene data show CDR1 as SQVTM and CDR2 as ANQGSEA. The CDR3 covers 13 residues. V lost 7 bases to trimming and J lost 9 bases; unmatched junction nucleotides: 11. The CDR3 nucleotides are TGCAGCGGAATTACGGGACTAGGAGGTGAGCAGTTCTTC. Translation gives CSGITGLGGEQFF.

The rearrangement links TRBV7-9 to TRBJ2-1, with D perhaps matching TRBD2 (5 bases). V shed 3 bases and J shed 10 bases, with 13 bases lying between them. This CDR3 has 13 amino acids. In germline, CDR1 is SEHNR, CDR2 FQNEAQ (reference sequence). CDR3 DNA sequence: TGTGCCAGCAGCTTTAGCCTTGGGGAGGAGCAGTTCTTC. Encoded protein: CASSFSLGEEQFF. Together with reference TRBV7-9 and TRBJ2-1, the CDR3 gives the full variable domain: DTGVSQNPRHKITKRGQNVTFRCDPISEHNRLYWYRQTLGQGPEFLTYFQNEAQLEKSRLLSDRFSAERPKGSFSTLEIQRTEQGDSAMYLCASSFSLGEEQFFGPGTRLTVL.

The V gene is TRBV29-1, the J gene TRBJ2-7; unclear D gene. Trimming removed 2 bases at V and 6 bases at J, with 11 bases between. Germline CDR1 and CDR2: SQVTM and ANQGSEA. The CDR3 is 12 amino acids. In DNA form, the CDR3 reads TGCAGCGTTGAAAGCTCGAAGTCCGAGCAGTACTTC. This encodes CSVESSKSEQYF.

The chain uses TRBV12-5 and TRBJ2-7; D call uncertain. The V end lost 0 bases, the J end lost 3 bases, and 21 bases lay between the germline ends. Germline CDR1 reads LGHNT; CDR2 reads FRNRAP. There are 18 residues in the CDR3. CDR3 region: CASGLVLKPTRGSYEQYF. CDR3 sequence (DNA): TGTGCTAGTGGTTTGGTATTAAAGCCTACCCGCGGCAGCTACGAGCAGTACTTC. Looking up the rest from reference TRBV12-5 and TRBJ2-7 gives the full variable domain: DARVTQTPRHKVTEMGQEVTMRCQPILGHNTVFWYRQTMMQGLELLAYFRNRAPLDDSGMPKDRFSAEMPDATLATLKIQPSEPRDSAVYFCASGLVLKPTRGSYEQYFGPGTRLTVT.

This sequence joins TRBV5-1 and TRBJ2-5; TRBD2 agrees at 11 bases. The trim removed 2 bases at V and 4 bases at J, leaving 4 bases unmatched. The CDR3 totals 15 residues. CDR1 and CDR2 (germline): SGHRS, YFSETQ. In DNA form, the CDR3 reads TGCGCCAGCAGCTTATCCGGGACTAGCGGAGAGACCCAGTACTTC. Its protein is CASSLSGTSGETQYF.

J is TRBJ2-3 and V is TRBV6-4; 9 nucleotides line up with TRBD2. The V gene's germline CDR1 is MRHNA and CDR2 SNTAGT. V lost 2 bases and J lost 1; bases outside the gene matches: 1. This CDR3 is 15 amino acids long. The CDR3 loop is CASSDAGGGTDTQYF. CDR3 nucleotide sequence: TGTGCCAGCAGTGACGCGGGAGGGGGCACAGATACGCAGTATTTT.

The V gene is TRBV18, the J gene TRBJ2-1; TRBD2 aligns across 7 bases. The CDR3 sequence is 14 residues long. The ends lost 3 bases at V and 1 base at J; junction bases unmatched: 0. Looked up from germline, CDR1 is KGHSH and CDR2 is LQKENI. In nucleotides, the CDR3 is TGTGCCAGCTCACCGGGGGGGTCCTACAATGAGCAGTTCTTC. Amino acid sequence: CASSPGGSYNEQFF.

CDR3 region: CASSHNNEKLFF. DNA for the CDR3: TGTGCCAGCAGCCACAATAATGAAAAACTGTTTTTT. The genes are TRBV14 and TRBJ1-4, with unresolved D. The V end was cut by 3 bases, the J end by 4 bases, with 3 bases between. The V gene's germline CDR1 is SGHDN and CDR2 FVKESK. This CDR3 spans 12 amino acids.

The chain joins TRBV29-1 to TRBJ2-7; TRBD1 might be the D (5 bases). CDR1 and CDR2 from the germline V gene are SQVTM and ANQGSEA. The CDR3 length is 12 residues. The V and J ends lost 5 bases and 1 base respectively, with 9 bases between them. CDR3 residues: CSVSYRSYEQYF. DNA for the CDR3: TGCAGCGTTTCATACAGGTCCTACGAGCAGTACTTC.

A single count supports this clone. The CDR3 DNA sequence: TGCGCCAGCAGCTATACAGGGTTGAGCAATGAGCAGTTCTTC. It translates to CASSYTGLSNEQFF. V usage is TRBV5-1 and J usage is TRBJ2-1, with D possibly being TRBD1 (6 bases). Germline V gene sequence: CDR1 SGHRS, CDR2 YFSETQ. The CDR3 runs 14 residues. V lost 3 bases and J 6 bases, leaving 13 bases between the germline ends.

The chain recombines TRBV7-2 with TRBJ2-7, with TRBD1 matching 11 bases. CDR1 and CDR2 from the germline V gene are SGHTA and FQGNSA. V lost 1 base to trimming and J lost 3 bases; unmatched junction nucleotides: 5. The CDR3 covers 16 residues. For the CDR3, the DNA is TGTGCCAGCAGCTTAGGTTCGGGACAGGGGGTCTACGAGCAGTACTTC. Protein sequence: CASSLGSGQGVYEQYF.

The genes are TRBV18 and TRBJ2-2; TRBD2 might be the D (7 bases). Germline V gene lookup returns CDR1 KGHSH and CDR2 LQKENI. The CDR3 spans 15 residues. Trimming pared 0 bases from V and 4 bases from J, leaving 9 bases between. CDR3 protein: CASSPPAGATGELFF. As DNA, the CDR3 is TGTGCCAGCTCACCACCGGCGGGGGCCACCGGGGAGCTGTTTTTT.

This chain uses TRBV7-2 with TRBJ2-7, with 8 bases that match TRBD1. CDR1 is SGHTA, CDR2 FQGNSA, per germline. The CDR3 consists of 16 residues. V dropped 5 bases and J dropped 2; count of bases not matched to a gene: 11. The CDR3 loop is CASSRDGGQGAYEQYF. The CDR3 nucleotides read TGTGCCAGCAGCCGGGATGGAGGACAGGGTGCCTACGAGCAGTACTTC.

The chain uses TRBV10-3 and TRBJ2-7, with TRBD2 as a possible D gene (6 bases). The CDR3 is made up of 13 amino acids. V dropped 6 bases and J dropped 7 bases, with 16 bases sitting between them. Germline CDR1 ENHRY, CDR2 SYGVKD. The CDR3 spells CAIRSGSGGEQYF. The CDR3 region has the DNA TGTGCCATCAGATCCGGGAGTGGAGGGGAGCAGTACTTC.

The J gene is TRBJ1-6, the V gene TRBV7-2; D is ambiguous. This CDR3 spans 16 amino acids. V was trimmed by 4 bases and J by 2 bases, leaving 12 bases between them. Germline V gives CDR1 SGHTA, CDR2 FQGNSA. The CDR3 bases are TGTGCCAGCAGCTCGGTTTCCCCTCCCTATAATTCACCCCTCCACTTT. Amino acid sequence: CASSSVSPPYNSPLHF. The full variable domain, completed using reference TRBV7-2 and TRBJ1-6, is GAGVSQSPSNKVTEKGKDVELRCDPISGHTALYWYRQSLGQGLEFLIYFQGNSAPDKSGLPSDRFSAERTGGSVSTLTIQRTQQEDSAVYLCASSSVSPPYNSPLHFGNGTRLTVT.

V is TRBV10-3 and J is TRBJ2-2; possibly TRBD2 for D (6 bases). This CDR3 has 15 residues. Per germline, CDR1 ENHRY and CDR2 SYGVKD. The V end was cut by 6 bases, the J end by 4 bases, with 15 bases between. CDR3 DNA: TGTGCCATCAGGGCCGGGACTCTTTCCACCGGGGAGCTGTTTTTT. It codes for CAIRAGTLSTGELFF.

The CDR3 protein is CASSVRKDPGQDYNEQFF. Here the CDR3 DNA reads TGTGCCAGCAGCGTCCGCAAAGATCCAGGACAGGATTACAATGAGCAGTTCTTC. This rearrangement joins TRBV9 to TRBJ2-1, with 7 bases lining up with TRBD1. The CDR3 consists of 18 residues. The germline V gene has CDR1 SGDLS and CDR2 YYNGEE. Trimming removed 2 bases from V and 4 bases from J; junction bases left unmatched: 15.

The rearrangement joins TRBV4-1 to TRBJ2-3; 8 bases agree with TRBD2. The V segment lost 0 bases and the J segment 3 bases; nucleotides outside the gene matches: 5. This CDR3 has 16 residues. Germline-derived CDR1 and CDR2 are MGHRA and YSYEKL. This CDR3 reads CASSQEGQRETDTQYF. DNA of the CDR3: TGCGCCAGCAGCCAAGAGGGGCAGCGGGAGACAGATACGCAGTATTTT.

The V call is TRBV6-6, the J call TRBJ2-2; unclear D gene. CDR3 length: 13 residues. The V end was cut by 0 bases, the J end by 5 bases, with 4 bases between. Germline V CDR1 and CDR2: MNHNY, SVGAGI (reference sequence). CDR3 bases: TGTGCCAGCAGTTACTCGGAGACCGGGGAGCTGTTTTTT. This gives the protein CASSYSETGELFF.

This rearrangement joins TRBV5-4 to TRBJ2-6, with D perhaps matching TRBD1 (6 bases). Between the trimmed V and J ends, which lost 4 bases and 1 base, there was a span of 12 bases. The CDR3 is made up of 16 amino acids. Germline-derived CDR1 and CDR2 are SGHNT and YYREEE (reference sequence). DNA of the CDR3: TGTGCCAGCAGCGAGGACAGCTGGTCTGGGGCCAACGTCCTGACTTTC. It yields the protein CASSEDSWSGANVLTF.